A few counts support the clone carrying this TCR beta chain. Its antigen is unidentified. This record belongs to a study of T cell repertoires in cytomegalovirus infection. Overall study context: HLA-C-restricted CMV epitopes, recently identified, and well-studied HLA-B-restricted ones were used by the study. It can be stated that public TCR beta signatures indicated CMV infection as well as a matching HLA type.

One entry per CDR3 protein, called by TCRdb with MiXCR from the reads. The table has 700,000 to 950,000 distinct CDR3 sequences, around a third seen once. CDR1 and CDR2 from the germline V gene are MNHEY and SVGEGT. Trimming took 1 base from V and 6 from J, leaving 6 bases between them. The CDR3 is 13 amino acids. Overall study findings and caveats: Cumulative frequency (of public TCR beta family members) identified carriers of CMV plus the relevant HLA. There were HLA-C-restricted CMV-specific TCR beta clonotypes dominating the ex vivo response.

The sequences come from cultured CD8+ T cells from PBMCs, collected from culture after CMV antigen stimulation. V usage is TRBV6-2 or TRBV6-3 and J usage is TRBJ2-2; no firm D call. This receptor was taken from a human donor in good health (CMV status not recorded). Some clones in this sample may be carry-over from other donors' samples. The CDR3 here is CASSYLVPGELFF. The CDR3 bases are TGTGCCAGCAGTTACTTGGTCCCCGGGGAGCTGTTTTTT.